Only a few counts were recorded for the clone carrying this T cell receptor beta chain. What it binds is not known. This entry belongs to a study of response to subunit inactivated influenza vaccine. The CDR3 runs 16 residues. V lost 3 bases, J lost 2 bases, and 17 bases lay in between. CDR1 and CDR2 from the germline V gene are SNHLY and FYNNEI. Notes on the study in general: Authors suggested that a seasonal influenza vaccination recruits few new T cells each time.

TCRdb called the RT-PCR reads again in MiXCR, with one record for every CDR3 protein. The sample carries 500,000 to 550,000 distinct CDR3 sequences, 6.5% to 8% recorded once. The specimen comprised PBMCs from blood, sampled around 25 months after vaccination. The V call is TRBV2, the J call TRBJ2-7; D assignment may be TRBD1 or TRBD2 (5 bases each). This sequence was found in a man between 50 and 75 years old who received an inactivated influenza vaccine. CDR3 nucleotides: TGTGCCAGCAGTGATGGGGGTGTGGGCTTCACCTACGAGCAGTACTTC. Translation: CASSDGGVGFTYEQYF.